The clone carrying this T cell receptor beta chain was seen repeatedly, ten times or more. These data originate in a study of spatial heterogeneity in lung cancer. Study overall: Consistent detection of more beta-chain than alpha-chain sequences was observed. The library had UMIs, and each TCR and UMI pair averaged more than ten raw reads.

CDR3 length equals 15 residues. CDR1 and CDR2 from the germline V gene are ENHRY and SYGVKD. The V and J ends lost 0 bases and 2 bases respectively, with 9 bases between them. Specified time point: sample taken at primary tumor resection. In each case, whole RNA from tumor, nontumor lung or frozen PBMC was sequenced unsorted. The donors, around 71 patients with untreated early-stage non-small cell lung cancer, provided the samples. TCR cDNA molecules each carried a unique molecular identifier. In TCRdb, the 5' RACE reads were re-called with MiXCR into one record per CDR3 protein. The sample records under 30,000 distinct CDR3 sequences, 4% to 6% being singletons.

This receptor was obtained from a male donor with early-stage non-small cell lung cancer. Sample: PBMCs, taken at surgery. The rearrangement uses TRBV10-3 and TRBJ2-3, with D possibly matching TRBD1 (5 bases). The CDR3 region has the DNA TGTGCCATCAGTGAGTCACAGGCATCCACAGATACGCAGTATTTT. Its translation: CAISESQASTDTQYF.